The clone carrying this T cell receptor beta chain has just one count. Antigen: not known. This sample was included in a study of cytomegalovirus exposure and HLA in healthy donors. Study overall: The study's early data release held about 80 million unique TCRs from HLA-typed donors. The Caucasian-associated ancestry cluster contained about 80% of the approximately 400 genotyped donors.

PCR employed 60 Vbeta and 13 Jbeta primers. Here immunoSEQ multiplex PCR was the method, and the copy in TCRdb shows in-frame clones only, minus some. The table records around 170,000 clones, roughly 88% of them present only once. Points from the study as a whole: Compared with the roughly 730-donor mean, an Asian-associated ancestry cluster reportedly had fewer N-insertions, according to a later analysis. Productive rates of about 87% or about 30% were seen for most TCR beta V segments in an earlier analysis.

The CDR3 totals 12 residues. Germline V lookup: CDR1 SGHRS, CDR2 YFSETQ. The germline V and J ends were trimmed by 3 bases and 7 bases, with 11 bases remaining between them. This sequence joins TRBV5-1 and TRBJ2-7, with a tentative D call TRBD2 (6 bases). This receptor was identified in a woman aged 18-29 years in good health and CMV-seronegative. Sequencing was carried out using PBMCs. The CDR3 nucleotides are TGCGCCAGCAGCTCCCCCCGGGAGGAGCAGTACTTC. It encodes CASSSPREEQYF. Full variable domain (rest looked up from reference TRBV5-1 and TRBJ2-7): KAGVTQTPRYLIKTRGQQVTLSCSPISGHRSVSWYQQTPGQGLQFLFEYFSETQRNKGNFPGRFSGRQFSNSRSEMNVSTLELGDSALYLCASSSPREEQYFGPGTRLTVT.